This T cell receptor (beta chain) originates from a study of blood T cell repertoires in COVID-19. Whole-study context: From the United States, Italy and Spain came samples of acute and convalescent COVID-19. T cells, B-cell-depleted T cells, or PBMCs supplied cDNA or gDNA.

This clone was counted only a few times. Authors' analysis steps: Reference gene primer amplification yielded estimated nucleated cell counts. The method was immunoSEQ multiplex PCR; TCRdb's version includes in-frame clones alone and lacks a portion of them. D and trimming were read from the DNA, whereas the V and J calls and clone size are those reported in that table. Found here are around 180,000 clones, about 83% of them singletons; the top ten hold about 20%. While infection was still active, Seattle patients were enrolled and then followed longitudinally. The CDR3 runs to 15 residues. With V trimmed by 5 bases and J by 7 bases, 12 bases remained unmatched. Germline V gene sequence: CDR1 KGHSH, CDR2 LQKENI.

This TCR derives from an older person with COVID-19, enrolled during active disease. The material sequenced was peripheral blood. The V call is TRBV18, the J call TRBJ2-5; 8 nucleotides agree with TRBD1. CDR3 in DNA: TGTGCCAGCTCAAGGGCGCAGGGGGCGACGGTGACCCAGTACTTC. Translated: CASSRAQGATVTQYF. Full variable domain (missing parts from reference TRBV18 and TRBJ2-5): NAGVMQNPRHLVRRRGQEARLRCSPMKGHSHVYWYRQLPEEGLKFMVYLQKENIIDESGMPKERFSAEFPKEGPSILRIQQVVRGDSAAYFCASSRAQGATVTQYFGPGTRLLVL.